The 32 T cell receptor beta chains in this list originate from one sample, sequenced in a study of cytomegalovirus exposure and HLA in healthy donors. Vbeta (60) and Jbeta (13) primers were used in the PCR. Some clones are missing from TCRdb's copy, which holds only in-frame ones; the method was immunoSEQ multiplex PCR. The repertoire holds around 150,000 clones, with roughly 78% as singletons. Sequenced sample: PBMCs. These receptors originate from a man between 45 and 60 years old in good health and CMV-seropositive.

The chain has TRBV7-2 and TRBJ2-7; 8 bases fit TRBD2. The CDR3 is made up of 16 amino acids. V shed 4 bases and J 4 bases; nucleotides not matched to a gene: 12. Germline CDR1 and CDR2: SGHTA and FQGNSA. CDR3 DNA sequence: TGTGCCAGCAGCTCCCGCCGTGGCGGGAGGTGGTACGAGCAGTACTTC. It specifies CASSSRRGGRWYEQYF. Complete variable domain (other parts from reference TRBV7-2 and TRBJ2-7): GAGVSQSPSNKVTEKGKDVELRCDPISGHTALYWYRQSLGQGLEFLIYFQGNSAPDKSGLPSDRFSAERTGGSVSTLTIQRTQQEDSAVYLCASSSRRGGRWYEQYFGPGTRLTVT.

This clone was detected a few times. The CDR3 region has the DNA TGTGCCAGCAGCTTCACAGGGTGGGGGAACACTGAAGCTTTCTTT. Its protein is CASSFTGWGNTEAFF. The J gene is TRBJ1-1, the V gene TRBV7-9, with D possibly matching TRBD1 (6 bases). V was pared by 3 bases and J by 1 base, with 12 bases between. CDR1 SEHNR and CDR2 FQNEAQ come from the germline V gene (reference sequence). The CDR3 runs to 15 residues. Full variable domain (remainder filled in from reference TRBV7-9 and TRBJ1-1): DTGVSQNPRHKITKRGQNVTFRCDPISEHNRLYWYRQTLGQGPEFLTYFQNEAQLEKSRLLSDRFSAERPKGSFSTLEIQRTEQGDSAMYLCASSFTGWGNTEAFFGQGTRLTVV.

This clone was found once. V and J are TRBV25-1 and TRBJ2-7; D gene ambiguous. The germline gives CDR1 MGHDK, CDR2 SYGVNS. V lost 5 bases and J lost 0, with 5 bases in between. CDR3 length: 12 amino acids. CDR3 coding DNA: TGTGCCAGCAGTCGGAGCTCCTACGAGCAGTACTTC. Residues: CASSRSSYEQYF.

J is TRBJ2-3 and V is TRBV10-1; the match to TRBD1 covers 10 bases. V lost 4 bases to trimming and J lost 1 base; unmatched junction nucleotides: 8. Per germline, CDR1 WNHNN and CDR2 SYGVQD (reference sequence). The CDR3 extends over 17 amino acids. DNA for the CDR3: TGCGCCAGCAGTGCACAAGTCGGGACAGGGGGCACAGATACGCAGTATTTT. This encodes CASSAQVGTGGTDTQYF.

V is TRBV5-4 and J is TRBJ2-2; 10 positions match TRBD2. The germline gives CDR1 SGHNT, CDR2 YYREEE (reference sequence). The CDR3 totals 19 residues. Unmatched junction bases numbered 12, after V lost 4 bases and J lost 0 bases. The DNA of the CDR3 is TGTGCCAGCAGCCTAGGACTAGCGGCGCCAGCCGCGAACACCGGGGAGCTGTTTTTT. Protein: CASSLGLAAPAANTGELFF.

The chain has TRBV19 and TRBJ2-1; D uncertain. Per the germline V gene, CDR1 is LNHDA and CDR2 is SQIVND (reference sequence). This CDR3 is 15 amino acids long. Trimming stripped 3 bases from V and 0 bases from J, with 9 bases between. CDR3 bases: TGTGCCAGTAGTATTACCCCCAGCTCCTACAATGAGCAGTTCTTC. This sequence encodes CASSITPSSYNEQFF. The full variable domain, rest sourced from reference TRBV19 and TRBJ2-1, is DGGITQSPKYLFRKEGQNVTLSCEQNLNHDAMYWYRQDPGQGLRLIYYSQIVNDFQKGDIAEGYSVSREKKESFPLTVTSAQKNPTAFYLCASSITPSSYNEQFFGPGTRLTVL.

CDR3: CASSPDLDTQYF. The CDR3 bases are TGTGCCAGCAGCCCAGACTTGGATACGCAGTATTTT. V is TRBV9 and J is TRBJ2-3; D unresolved. The CDR3 totals 12 residues. CDR1 SGDLS and CDR2 YYNGEE come from the germline V gene. Trimming shortened V by 4 bases and J by 6 bases, and 9 bases separated the two germline ends.

The V gene is TRBV19, the J gene TRBJ1-2, with D perhaps matching TRBD1 (5 bases). The CDR3 sequence is 15 residues long. Between the trimmed V and J ends, which lost 3 bases and 8 bases, there was a span of 19 bases. In germline, CDR1 is LNHDA, CDR2 SQIVND (reference sequence). CDR3 loop: CASSMPTAIEPGYTF. In nucleotides, the CDR3 is TGTGCCAGTAGTATGCCGACAGCCATAGAGCCGGGCTACACCTTC.

This sequence joins TRBV11-2 and TRBJ2-5, with D perhaps TRBD1 (6 bases). The J call may not be correct, given that the DNA end is closer to TRBJ2-7. CDR1 and CDR2 (germline): SGHAT, FQNNGV. The CDR3 totals 15 residues. Here the CDR3 DNA reads TGTGCCAGCAGCTTAGTGACAGGTATCTCCTACGAGCAGTACTTC. Translating gives CASSLVTGISYEQYF.

V gene TRBV2 combines with J gene TRBJ2-1; 7 nucleotides line up with TRBD1. Germline-derived CDR1 and CDR2 are SNHLY and FYNNEI. The trim removed 6 bases at V and 7 bases at J, leaving 6 bases unmatched. CDR3 length equals 13 residues. The CDR3 DNA follows: TGTGCCAGCAGCCAGGGGGTGGGGAATGAGCAGTTCTTC. Its protein product is CASSQGVGNEQFF. Drawing the rest from reference TRBV2 and TRBJ2-1, the complete variable domain is EPEVTQTPSHQVTQMGQEVILRCVPISNHLYFYWYRQILGQKVEFLVSFYNNEISEKSEIFDDQFSVERPDGSNFTLKIRSTKLEDSAMYFCASSQGVGNEQFFGPGTRLTVL.

The chain has TRBV5-1 and TRBJ2-7; TRBD2 is a possible D gene (6 bases). The V gene's germline CDR1 is SGHRS and CDR2 YFSETQ. Between the trimmed V and J ends, which lost 1 base and 1 base, there was a span of 12 bases. The length of the CDR3 is 15 residues. DNA of the CDR3: TGCGCCAGCAGCTTGACAGTAGCGGAATCCTACGAGCAGTACTTC. It translates to CASSLTVAESYEQYF.

The chain employs TRBV21-1 and TRBJ2-1; the table's D call, TRBD1, was not checked against the DNA. TRBV21-1 is designated a pseudogene. This CDR3 comprises 15 residues. Written as DNA, the CDR3 is TGTGCCAGCAGCAGGGACAGGGCCGACTACAATGAGCAGTTCTTC. It translates to CASSRDRADYNEQFF.

The CDR3 sequence: CASSLMGGTVGEKLFF. CDR3 nucleotides: TGTGCCAGCAGCTTAATGGGTGGGACAGTTGGTGAAAAACTGTTTTTT. This chain joins TRBV7-3 and TRBJ1-4; 7 bases agree with TRBD1. Germline loops: CDR1 SGHTA, CDR2 FQGTGA. V dropped 1 base and J dropped 7; count of bases not matched to a gene: 9. The CDR3 has 16 amino acids.

This clone has more than one count but fewer than ten. The chain uses TRBV5-1 and TRBJ1-2, with TRBD1 matching over 8 bases. Germline-derived CDR1 and CDR2 are SGHRS and YFSETQ. This CDR3 spans 13 amino acids. V was pared by 4 bases and J by 5 bases, with 4 bases of the junction left unmatched. This CDR3 reads CASSPGTGYGYTF. The CDR3 bases are TGCGCCAGCAGCCCCGGGACAGGTTATGGCTACACCTTC.

On this clone: At the DNA level, this CDR3 is encoded by other sequences in the same sample as well. The chain recombines TRBV6-1 with TRBJ2-7; 9 bases align to TRBD1. The V and J ends lost 0 bases and 4 bases, in that order; junction bases with no gene match: 13. In germline, CDR1 is MNHNS, CDR2 SASEGT. The length of the CDR3 is 18 residues. CDR3 DNA sequence: TGTGCCAGCAGTGAAGCGGGGAACCGGGACAGGGTAGTTTACGAGCAGTACTTC. It encodes CASSEAGNRDRVVYEQYF.

This clone has only a few counts. The chain links TRBV19 to TRBJ2-3, with D unresolved. V was cut by 4 bases and J by 0 bases, with 11 bases left in between. CDR1 is LNHDA and CDR2 is SQIVND in the germline V gene (reference sequence). The CDR3 has 15 residues. The CDR3 spells CASSTRHPSTDTQYF. For the CDR3, the DNA is TGTGCCAGTAGTACACGACATCCTAGCACAGATACGCAGTATTTT.

The chain couples TRBV19 to TRBJ2-7; 13 positions match TRBD2. In germline, CDR1 is LNHDA, CDR2 SQIVND (reference sequence). The J segment lost 3 bases and the V segment lost 5 bases, leaving 4 bases of the junction unmatched. This CDR3 is 15 amino acids long. CDR3 in amino acids: CASSPRTSGSYEQYF. CDR3 sequence (DNA): TGTGCCAGTAGTCCCCGGACTAGCGGGAGCTACGAGCAGTACTTC.

The genes are TRBV6-1 and TRBJ1-2; TRBD1 agrees at 8 bases. The CDR3 totals 15 residues. Germline V gene sequence: CDR1 MNHNS, CDR2 SASEGT. V lost 4 bases and J lost 5; bases outside the gene matches: 9. CDR3: CASSARQGTSYGYTF. The CDR3 DNA reads as TGTGCCAGCAGTGCTAGACAGGGGACGAGTTATGGCTACACCTTC.

This clone was detected only once. The rearrangement joins TRBV28 to TRBJ1-5; 8 bases are shared with TRBD1. Germline V lookup: CDR1 MDHEN, CDR2 SYDVKM. CDR3 size: 17 residues. V dropped 4 bases and J dropped 6; count of bases not matched to a gene: 14. The CDR3 sequence is CASSSYSYQTGVQPQHF. The CDR3 DNA follows: TGTGCCAGCAGTTCCTATAGCTACCAGACAGGGGTTCAGCCCCAGCATTTT.

The genes are TRBV11-2 and TRBJ2-5; TRBD2 is a possible D gene (6 bases). TRBJ2-7 matches the DNA end more closely, so the J call is doubtful. The germline CDR1 and CDR2 sequences are SGHAT and FQNNGV. The CDR3 extends over 15 amino acids. The CDR3 protein is CASSHALSSENEQYF. The CDR3 nucleotides are TGTGCCAGCAGCCATGCCCTGTCTAGCGAAAACGAGCAGTACTTC.

The V gene is TRBV9, the J gene TRBJ2-3; the match to TRBD2 covers 10 bases. V shed 2 bases, J shed 3 bases, and the junction held 3 bases outside the gene matches. The CDR3 contains 15 residues. The V gene's germline CDR1 is SGDLS and CDR2 YYNGEE. This CDR3 reads CASSVLAGETDTQYF. The CDR3 DNA reads TGTGCCAGCAGCGTCCTAGCGGGAGAGACAGATACGCAGTATTTT.

This sequence joins TRBV6-1 and TRBJ2-7; 12 bases align to TRBD1. The CDR3 consists of 15 residues. With V trimmed by 4 bases and J by 7 bases, 8 bases remained unmatched. Germline loops: CDR1 MNHNS, CDR2 SASEGT. CDR3 sequence (DNA): TGTGCCAGCAGTGGGGGGGGACAGGGGGCGGAAGAGCAGTACTTC. This sequence encodes CASSGGGQGAEEQYF.

This rearrangement joins TRBV2 to TRBJ2-7; the match to TRBD1 covers 7 bases. V shed 5 bases, J shed 4 bases, and the junction held 11 bases outside the gene matches. This CDR3 contains 15 residues. Germline CDR1 is SNHLY and CDR2 is FYNNEI. CDR3: CASSPEPGQRYEQYF. The CDR3 bases are TGTGCCAGCAGTCCTGAACCGGGACAGCGTTACGAGCAGTACTTC.

The rearrangement links TRBV21-1 to TRBJ2-1; TRBD2, the table's D call, lacks a check against the DNA. TRBV21-1 has pseudogene status. This CDR3 is built from 15 residues. CDR3 in amino acids: CASSKTLAGYNEQFF. CDR3 in DNA: TGTGCCAGCAGCAAAACCCTAGCGGGATACAATGAGCAGTTCTTC.

Worth noting for this clone: The junction departs from germline at one end; a sequencing error may be responsible. V is TRBV7-7 and J is TRBJ2-6, with D tentatively TRBD1 (7 bases). The CDR3 totals 14 residues. Germline V gives CDR1 SSHAT, CDR2 FNYEAQ (reference sequence). CDR3 nucleotides: TGTGCTAGCAGCCCCACGGAGGGGGCTCTCGTCCTGACTTTC. This gives the protein CASSPTEGALVLTF.

This sequence joins TRBV5-1 and TRBJ2-5; 11 bases map to TRBD1. Trimming at V came to 2 bases and at J to 5 bases, leaving 5 bases not matched to a gene. The germline V gene encodes CDR1 SGHRS and CDR2 YFSETQ. The length of the CDR3 is 15 residues. CDR3 DNA: TGCGCCAGCAGCTTAGGACAGGGGGCGTCGGAGACCCAGTACTTC. Encoded protein: CASSLGQGASETQYF.

The CDR3 loop is CASSLLLASTGELFF. The CDR3 coding sequence is TGCGCCAGCAGCTTGTTACTAGCGAGCACCGGGGAGCTGTTTTTT. J is TRBJ2-2 and V is TRBV5-1; TRBD2 matches 7 bases. Germline lookup yields CDR1 SGHRS and CDR2 YFSETQ. The V gene end was trimmed by 1 base and the J gene end by 4 bases; junction bases not matched to a gene: 4. CDR3 size: 15 residues. The complete variable domain, with remaining parts taken from reference TRBV5-1 and TRBJ2-2, reads KAGVTQTPRYLIKTRGQQVTLSCSPISGHRSVSWYQQTPGQGLQFLFEYFSETQRNKGNFPGRFSGRQFSNSRSEMNVSTLELGDSALYLCASSLLLASTGELFFGEGSRLTVL.

V is TRBV28 and J is TRBJ2-1, with D maybe TRBD2 (7 bases). Germline CDR1 and CDR2: MDHEN and SYDVKM. Trimming took off 7 bases at V and 6 bases at J, with 19 bases between the two ends. The CDR3 totals 15 residues. The CDR3 DNA reads TGTGCCAGCACCCAATTTACGGGGGGCCTCAATGAGCAGTTCTTC. This encodes CASTQFTGGLNEQFF. Combining the CDR3 with reference TRBV28 and TRBJ2-1 gives the whole variable domain DVKVTQSSRYLVKRTGEKVFLECVQDMDHENMFWYRQDPGLGLRLIYFSYDVKMKEKGDIPEGYSVSREKKERFSLILESASTNQTSMYLCASTQFTGGLNEQFFGPGTRLTVL.

The chain couples TRBV27 to TRBJ2-7, with 7 nucleotides matching TRBD1. J was trimmed by 3 bases and V by 5 bases; bases with no gene match: 10. CDR3 size: 15 residues. CDR1 MNHEY and CDR2 SMNVEV come from the germline V gene (reference sequence). The chain's CDR3 is CASSTPRTGIYEQYF. The CDR3 nucleotides read TGTGCCAGCAGTACCCCCCGGACAGGAATCTACGAGCAGTACTTC.

The gene calls are TRBV7-3 and TRBJ2-1, with TRBD2 identical over 10 bases. CDR1 SGHTA and CDR2 FQGTGA come from the germline V gene. The CDR3 runs to 15 residues. With V trimmed by 2 bases and J by 8 bases, 6 bases remained unmatched. The CDR3 sequence: CASSLALAGVDEQFF. Here the CDR3 DNA reads TGTGCCAGCAGCTTAGCTCTAGCGGGAGTAGATGAGCAGTTCTTC.

This clone was detected once. CDR3 in DNA: TGTGCCAGCAGTCCATTCGGGGGGGCGAACTACAATGAGCAGTTCTTC. Residues: CASSPFGGANYNEQFF. The chain has TRBV28 and TRBJ2-1; 8 positions match TRBD2. This CDR3 has 16 residues. Unmatched junction bases numbered 9, after V lost 5 bases and J lost 3 bases. The germline V gene encodes CDR1 MDHEN and CDR2 SYDVKM.

V gene TRBV19 combines with J gene TRBJ1-2, with 10 bases lining up with TRBD1. CDR3 length equals 16 residues. V lost 4 bases to trimming and J lost 8 bases; unmatched junction nucleotides: 13. From germline, CDR1 is LNHDA and CDR2 SQIVND (reference sequence). The CDR3 spells CASSTLRDRGRYGYTF. The CDR3 DNA follows: TGTGCCAGTAGTACCCTCAGAGACAGGGGGCGGTACGGCTACACCTTC.